Following are 5 T cell receptor beta chains from one sample sequenced in a study of shared clonotypes between healthy human individuals. The data were produced by immunoSEQ multiplex PCR, yet TCRdb's version contains in-frame clones alone and is incomplete. The table shows 2,500,000 or so clones, with 93% occurring only once. Sequences were obtained from naive CD4+ T cells from PBMCs. Subset noted: CD45RA+ positively selected. The receptors were sampled from a man between 18 and 29 years old in good health. Some clones in this sample may be carry-over from other donors' samples.

The chain carries TRBV5-1 and TRBJ2-6, with TRBD1 matching 9 bases. Germline V gives CDR1 SGHRS, CDR2 YFSETQ. V lost 1 base, J lost 2 bases, and 7 bases stayed unmatched. The CDR3 is made up of 18 amino acids. CDR3 sequence (DNA): TGCGCCAGCAGCTTGAGCACAGGGGGCGGAACTGGGGCCAACGTCCTGACTTTC. Its protein is CASSLSTGGGTGANVLTF.

The V and J genes are TRBV7-2 and TRBJ2-7; 7 nucleotides align to TRBD2. Germline V gene sequence: CDR1 SGHTA, CDR2 FQGNSA. The CDR3 has 17 residues. Trimming at V came to 2 bases and at J to 0 bases, leaving 10 bases not matched to a gene. CDR3 loop: CASSLMASASGSYEQYF. The CDR3 nucleotides are TGTGCCAGCAGCTTAATGGCTTCCGCTAGCGGCTCCTACGAGCAGTACTTC.

The chain couples TRBV5-1 to TRBJ1-4, with D possibly TRBD1 on 6 matching bases. The CDR3 has 16 residues. From germline, CDR1 is SGHRS and CDR2 YFSETQ. The V gene lost 0 bases and the J gene lost 3 bases, with 12 bases spanning the gap. Written as DNA, the CDR3 is TGCGCCAGCAGCTTGGCCCTGACAGGAGCTAATGAAAAACTGTTTTTT. Residues: CASSLALTGANEKLFF.

The V call is TRBV29-1, the J call TRBJ2-3; 7 bases fit TRBD1. CDR1 and CDR2 from the germline V gene are SQVTM and ANQGSEA. CDR3 size: 17 residues. Trimming at V came to 7 bases and at J to 2 bases, leaving 18 bases not matched to a gene. The CDR3 bases are TGCAGCGCCAGAGGACAGGCTGGTAGCCTCTCCACAGATACGCAGTATTTT. It codes for CSARGQAGSLSTDTQYF.

This chain connects TRBV7-9 to TRBJ2-7; 15 nucleotides line up with TRBD2. The CDR3 has 16 amino acids. V lost 5 bases, J lost 3 bases, and 5 bases stayed unmatched. Germline loops: CDR1 SEHNR, CDR2 FQNEAQ (reference sequence). CDR3 in amino acids: CASSQGLAGGRYEQYF. The DNA for the CDR3 is TGTGCCAGCAGCCAGGGACTAGCGGGAGGCCGCTACGAGCAGTACTTC.